The 16 T cell receptor beta chains presented below share a single source sample, sequenced in a study of blood T cell repertoires in COVID-19. Measured with immunoSEQ multiplex PCR; TCRdb has only the in-frame clones, and not every one. The sample has roughly 290,000 clones; 70% to 90% are singletons. The sequencing sample was made of PBMCs or T cells enriched from blood (not recorded which). Receptors were obtained from a woman in her twenties or thirties who had recovered from COVID-19.

The chain employs TRBV28 and TRBJ1-5; 7 bases match TRBD1. This CDR3 spans 14 amino acids. Trimming took 6 bases from V and 6 from J; bases not matched to a gene: 8. CDR1 is MDHEN and CDR2 is SYDVKM in the germline V gene. The CDR3 sequence is CASSPGGPGQPQHF. The CDR3 coding sequence is TGTGCCAGCAGCCCAGGGGGACCTGGTCAGCCCCAGCATTTT.

The gene calls are TRBV2 and TRBJ2-7; perhaps TRBD1 as D (6 bases). Trimming took 6 bases from V and 1 from J, leaving 19 bases between them. CDR3 length: 16 residues. CDR1 is SNHLY, CDR2 FYNNEI, per germline. The CDR3 nucleotides read TGTGCCAGCAGACAGGGCCTGGACGGGGTTTCCTACGAGCAGTACTTC. Translation: CASRQGLDGVSYEQYF.

The chain is built from TRBV19 and TRBJ2-2; tentatively, D is TRBD1 (5 bases). The ends were cut back, 9 bases at V and 2 bases at J, with 16 bases in the middle. Germline CDR1 is LNHDA and CDR2 is SQIVND (reference sequence). The CDR3 extends over 15 amino acids. CDR3 sequence (DNA): TGTGCCAGCACTGACAGTTTTCCTAACACCGGGGAGCTGTTTTTT. Its protein product is CASTDSFPNTGELFF. Complete variable domain (other parts from reference TRBV19 and TRBJ2-2): DGGITQSPKYLFRKEGQNVTLSCEQNLNHDAMYWYRQDPGQGLRLIYYSQIVNDFQKGDIAEGYSVSREKKESFPLTVTSAQKNPTAFYLCASTDSFPNTGELFFGEGSRLTVL.

The V gene is TRBV11-2, the J gene TRBJ1-5; D not resolved. Germline assignment: CDR1 SGHAT and CDR2 FQNNGV. The CDR3 is 13 amino acids. Trimming removed 0 bases from V and 6 bases from J, with 6 bases in between. CDR3: CASSLDLSQPQHF. CDR3 nucleotides: TGTGCCAGCAGCTTAGATCTGAGTCAGCCCCAGCATTTT.

This chain uses TRBV5-1 with TRBJ1-1, with D perhaps matching TRBD1 (5 bases). Looked up from germline, CDR1 is SGHRS and CDR2 is YFSETQ. The CDR3 consists of 18 residues. Trimming left V 0 bases short and J 2 bases short, with 20 bases between. The CDR3 DNA is TGCGCCAGCAGCTTGGAGGGTCGAAGGGCAGGGCACAACACTGAAGCTTTCTTT. It yields the protein CASSLEGRRAGHNTEAFF.

The V call is TRBV3-1 (or the pseudogene TRBV3-2), the J call TRBJ2-2; no definite D call. The CDR3 is made up of 13 amino acids. Germline-derived CDR1 and CDR2 are LGHDT and YNNKEL (reference sequence). The V and J ends lost 1 base and 4 bases respectively, with 4 bases between them. CDR3 nucleotides: TGTGCCAGCAGCCAAGCCGGCACCGGGGAGCTGTTTTTT. Translating gives CASSQAGTGELFF.

The chain employs TRBV6-5 and TRBJ1-1; D is unclear. From germline, CDR1 is MNHEY and CDR2 SVGAGI. V was pared by 2 bases and J by 1 base, with 11 bases between. The CDR3 runs 15 residues. CDR3 bases: TGTGCCAGCAGTTACGAAAGGCGGGCGAACACTGAAGCTTTCTTT. Amino acid sequence: CASSYERRANTEAFF.

The chain is built from TRBV9 and TRBJ1-2, with 8 nucleotides matching TRBD1. Germline CDR1 SGDLS, CDR2 YYNGEE. J was trimmed by 3 bases and V by 5 bases; bases with no gene match: 6. This CDR3 has 14 amino acids. The CDR3 is CASSGTGAYYGYTF. In DNA, the CDR3 is TGTGCCAGCAGTGGGACAGGTGCCTACTATGGCTACACCTTC.

The chain combines TRBV3-1 (or the pseudogene TRBV3-2) with TRBJ2-1; D remains unclear. Germline V gene sequence: CDR1 LGHDT, CDR2 YNNKEL (reference sequence). The CDR3 extends over 14 amino acids. The V end was cut by 1 base, the J end by 15 bases, with 19 bases between. CDR3 bases: TGTGCCAGCAGCCAAGCACCTACCCCCGAATCTTGGTTCTTC. It specifies CASSQAPTPESWFF.

The CDR3 bases are TGCGCCAGCTCCGGGCTAGCCACCACAGATACGCAGTATTTT. This encodes CASSGLATTDTQYF. The chain links TRBV10-1 to TRBJ2-3; D might be TRBD2 (5 bases). Germline CDR1 WNHNN, CDR2 SYGVQD (reference sequence). The CDR3 spans 14 residues. V shed 8 bases and J shed 2 bases, with 14 bases lying between them.

The chain is built from TRBV6-2 or TRBV6-3 and TRBJ1-5; TRBD1 is a possible D gene (5 bases). Germline V gene lookup returns CDR1 MNHEY and CDR2 SVGEGT. V shed 6 bases and J shed 5 bases, with 17 bases lying between them. This CDR3 contains 15 residues. CDR3 in DNA: TGTGCCAGCAGCACGAATGACAGACTTGATCAGCCCCAGCATTTT. Translated, it gives CASSTNDRLDQPQHF.

This rearrangement joins TRBV2 to TRBJ2-1; D possibly corresponds to TRBD1 (6 bases). Germline CDR1 reads SNHLY; CDR2 reads FYNNEI. The CDR3 extends over 18 amino acids. V was trimmed by 6 bases and J by 7 bases, leaving 28 bases between them. In nucleotides, the CDR3 is TGTGCCAGCAGGAAAGGGCCCCAGGGTCTCTTAACAGGGAATGAGCAGTTCTTC. Protein sequence: CASRKGPQGLLTGNEQFF.

The rearrangement uses TRBV19 and TRBJ1-6, with D possibly TRBD1 on 5 matching bases. CDR3 size: 12 residues. V was shortened by 1 base and J by 10 bases, with 5 bases between the two germline ends. Germline lookup yields CDR1 LNHDA and CDR2 SQIVND (reference sequence). The DNA for the CDR3 is TGTGCCAGTAGTATAGCAGGGTCACCCCTCCACTTT. Translation gives CASSIAGSPLHF.

This clone was observed once. The sample contains more than one DNA sequence encoding this CDR3. V usage is TRBV27 and J usage is TRBJ2-7, with D possibly TRBD2 on 6 matching bases. Germline V gene sequence: CDR1 MNHEY, CDR2 SMNVEV (reference sequence). This CDR3 contains 13 residues. V was shortened by 3 bases and J by 0 bases, with 6 bases between the two germline ends. The CDR3 spells CASSFGGSYEQYF. The CDR3 coding sequence is TGTGCCAGCAGTTTCGGGGGCTCCTACGAGCAGTACTTC.

V is TRBV19 and J is TRBJ1-5; D possibly corresponds to TRBD1 (5 bases). The germline gives CDR1 LNHDA, CDR2 SQIVND (reference sequence). The CDR3 sequence is 13 residues long. The ends were cut back, 7 bases at V and 2 bases at J, with 9 bases in the middle. The CDR3 bases are TGTGCCAGTAACGGGGGGGGCAATCAGCCCCAGCATTTT. Protein sequence: CASNGGGNQPQHF.

This clone was counted a single time. The chain recombines TRBV7-9 with TRBJ1-1; 7 bases match TRBD1. CDR3 length: 17 residues. With 6 bases clipped from V and 7 bases from J, the junction kept 20 bases outside the gene matches. In germline, CDR1 is SEHNR, CDR2 FQNEAQ (reference sequence). CDR3 region: CASRPDKGAGAIIEAFF. Here the CDR3 DNA reads TGTGCCAGCAGACCCGACAAGGGGGCAGGGGCCATAATTGAAGCTTTCTTT.